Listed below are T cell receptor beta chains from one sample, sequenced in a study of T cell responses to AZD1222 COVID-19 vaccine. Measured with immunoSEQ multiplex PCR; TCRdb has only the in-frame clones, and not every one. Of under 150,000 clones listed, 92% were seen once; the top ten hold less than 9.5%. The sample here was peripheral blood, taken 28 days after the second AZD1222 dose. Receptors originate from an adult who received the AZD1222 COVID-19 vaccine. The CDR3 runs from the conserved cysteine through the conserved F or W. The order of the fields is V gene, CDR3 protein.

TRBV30	CAWSARGGYTF
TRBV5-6	CASSLAGDGYTF
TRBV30	CAWGPAQGSTGELFF
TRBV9	CASSRTGTNYGYTF
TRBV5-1	CASRLRGGDTQYF
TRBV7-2	CASSPADVNTEAFF
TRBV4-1	CASSVDRGPGNTEAFF
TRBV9	CASSASGGNTGELFF
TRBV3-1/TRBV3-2	CASSRPGTLYNEQFF
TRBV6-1	CASSEAIRVNYGYTF
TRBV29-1	CSVEGPRTSGGFDLAKNIQYF
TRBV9	CASSVSGSLDNEQFF
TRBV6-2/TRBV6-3	CASSYLGQTGELFF
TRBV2	CASSPGTSGGGQETQYF
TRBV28	CASSLWTRGEPQHF
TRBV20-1	CSASRSLGNQPQHF
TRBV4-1	CASSQGRLQETQYF
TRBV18	CASSGTEAFF
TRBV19	CASRRSGDWYEQFF
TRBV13	CASSPRVYTEAFF
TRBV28	CASKKGLMNTEAFF
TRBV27	CASSLGTGVAHYGYTF
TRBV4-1	CASSQGGSHEQYF
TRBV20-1	CSVPSNTEAFF
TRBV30	CAWILNTEAFF
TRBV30	CAWSAGNEKLFF
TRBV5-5	CASSFDLRGGLQPQHF
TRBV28	CGIWRGIYGYTF